This T cell receptor (beta chain) was recorded in a study of T cells in Graves' hyperthyroidism and ophthalmopathy. Broader study findings: Stable hyperthyroidism was told apart from ophthalmopathy by a model built on 13 V-J features.

Amplified TCR beta CDR3 regions derived from RNA transcripts. The HTBI primer set drove a first-round RT-PCR of the TCR CDR3. TCRdb processed the multiplex PCR reads anew with MiXCR; each CDR3 protein has one entry. The data show around 260,000 distinct CDR3 sequences, about 25% seen once. In this sample, this clonotype turned up a few times. Its antigen is not identified. The blood was taken when hyperthyroidism was first diagnosed, before any ophthalmopathy symptoms showed up. Germline V CDR1 and CDR2: MNHEY, SVGAGI. J gave up 4 bases and V 4 bases, and 5 bases lay outside the gene matches. The CDR3 totals 15 residues.

The TCR sequence derives from a middle-aged man with Graves' hyperthyroidism that later progressed to Graves' ophthalmopathy. Sample: blood. The chain is built from TRBV6-5 and TRBJ2-7; 12 positions match TRBD2. The CDR3 nucleotides read TGTGCCAGCAGTTCCCTAGCGGGGGGGCCGTACGAGCAGTACTTC. Translation: CASSSLAGGPYEQYF.